This entry describes one T cell receptor (beta chain). Antigen unknown. The data belong to a study of Ad26.COV2.S vaccination and SARS-CoV-2 variants. Overall study context: Recipients of Ad26.COV2.S got it intramuscularly, once or twice 56 days apart.

Study-level points and caveats: Across vaccine and placebo recipients, the breadth of non-spike TCRs was similar. Total T cell responses may have been underestimated by the TCR breadth and depth analyses.

Stated treatment: around 19 received Ad26.COV2.S at low or high dose, single or two shots; 5 received placebo; per-sample allocation not given. It was on day 63 after the first vaccine or placebo injection that samples were taken. Per germline, CDR1 PRHDT and CDR2 FYEKMQ (reference sequence). V gave up 5 bases and J gave up 8 bases, with 15 bases separating them. This CDR3 is built from 13 residues. Produced via immunoSEQ multiplex PCR; TCRdb's table is partial and in-frame only. The table lists about 450,000 clones, roughly nine tenths of them singletons. The chain links TRBV13 to TRBJ1-2; D is uncertain. This receptor was identified in a person between 18 and 59 years old who received the Ad26.COV2.S COVID-19 vaccine or a placebo. The sequences come from peripheral blood, collected in a trial of Ad26.COV2.S vaccine versus placebo. The CDR3 here is CASSKTLGSGYTF. The CDR3 region has the DNA TGTGCCAGCAGCAAAACCCTGGGTTCCGGCTACACCTTC. Drawing the rest from reference TRBV13 and TRBJ1-2, the complete variable domain is AAGVIQSPRHLIKEKRETATLKCYPIPRHDTVYWYQQGPGQDPQFLISFYEKMQSDKGSIPDRFSAQQFSDYHSELNMSSLELGDSALYFCASSKTLGSGYTFGSGTRLTVV.